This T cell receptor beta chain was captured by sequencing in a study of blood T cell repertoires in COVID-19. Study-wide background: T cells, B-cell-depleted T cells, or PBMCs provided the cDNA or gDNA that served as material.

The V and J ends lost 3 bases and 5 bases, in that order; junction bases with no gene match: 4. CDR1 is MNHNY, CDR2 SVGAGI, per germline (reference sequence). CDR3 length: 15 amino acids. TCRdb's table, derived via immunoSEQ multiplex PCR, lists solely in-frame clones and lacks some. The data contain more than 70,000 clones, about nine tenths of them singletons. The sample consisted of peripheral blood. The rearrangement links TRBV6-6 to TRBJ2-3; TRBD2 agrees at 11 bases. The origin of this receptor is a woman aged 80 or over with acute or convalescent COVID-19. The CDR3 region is CASSYGLAGRDTQYF. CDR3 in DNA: TGTGCCAGCAGTTATGGACTAGCGGGCCGAGATACGCAGTATTTT.